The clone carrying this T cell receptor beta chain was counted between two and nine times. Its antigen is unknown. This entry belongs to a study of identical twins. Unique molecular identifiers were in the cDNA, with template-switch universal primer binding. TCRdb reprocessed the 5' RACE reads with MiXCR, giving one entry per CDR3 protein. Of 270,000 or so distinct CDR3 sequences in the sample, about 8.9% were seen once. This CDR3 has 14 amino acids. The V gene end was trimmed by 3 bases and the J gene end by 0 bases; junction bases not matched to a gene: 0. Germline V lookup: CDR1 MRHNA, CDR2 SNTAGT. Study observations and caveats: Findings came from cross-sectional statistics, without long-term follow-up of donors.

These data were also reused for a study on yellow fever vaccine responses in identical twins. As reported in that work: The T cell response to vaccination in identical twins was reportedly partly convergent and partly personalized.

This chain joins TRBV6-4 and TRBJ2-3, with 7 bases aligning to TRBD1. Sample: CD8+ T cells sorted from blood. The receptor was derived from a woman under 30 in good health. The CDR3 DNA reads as TGTGCCAGCAGTGAGGGACAGAGCACAGATACGCAGTATTTT. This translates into CASSEGQSTDTQYF.